The T cell receptor beta chain under discussion was sequenced for a study of T cell clonotyping in hematopoietic cell transplantation. Generated by immunoSEQ multiplex PCR, the TCRdb table keeps only in-frame clones and is missing some. The table records about 14,000 clones, approximately 90% of them present only once. Study-wide findings and caveats: Pathologically expanded recipient clonotypes increased progressively from day 30 to day 180 as diversity fell.

A note on this clone: The antigen is unknown.

Trimming took off 0 bases at V and 4 bases at J, with 15 bases between the two ends. The germline V gene has CDR1 SGHAT and CDR2 FQNNGV. The CDR3 is 16 residues long. This chain links TRBV11-2 with TRBJ1-2; D gene uncertain. Sequencing was performed on PBMCs, taken 100 days after allogeneic stem cell transplant. This receptor was identified in a male patient in his fifties who had an allogeneic stem cell transplant from an unrelated donor, so T cells may come from the graft donor. Some clones in this sample may be carry-over from other donors' samples. The CDR3 DNA sequence: TGTGCCAGCAGCTTAGATCTGGGGAATGGCTTCTATGGCTACACCTTC. It translates to CASSLDLGNGFYGYTF. The whole variable domain, filled in from reference TRBV11-2 and TRBJ1-2, reads EAGVAQSPRYKIIEKRQSVAFWCNPISGHATLYWYQQILGQGPKLLIQFQNNGVVDDSQLPKDRFSAERLKGVDSTLKIQPAKLEDSAVYLCASSLDLGNGFYGYTFGSGTRLTVV.